This T cell receptor beta chain stems from a study of response to subunit inactivated influenza vaccine. Study-level results: The study's authors posited that every seasonal influenza vaccination enlists few new T cells.

From the RT-PCR reads, TCRdb called clonotypes with MiXCR, one entry per CDR3 protein. This table has about 830,000 distinct CDR3 sequences, roughly 20% appearing once. This clonotype was seen only a few times. The antigen is not known. This TCR was recovered from a man aged 45 to 65 who received an inactivated influenza vaccine. The source material was PBMCs from blood, sampled 5 days after vaccination.

The CDR3 sequence is CASSLEVFNEQFF. The CDR3 DNA reads TGTGCCAGCAGCTTAGAGGTTTTCAATGAGCAGTTCTTC. The chain uses TRBV7-2 and TRBJ2-1; D ambiguous. V lost 1 base to trimming and J lost 6 bases, with 7 bases between them. This CDR3 spans 13 amino acids. The germline gives CDR1 SGHTA, CDR2 FQGNSA.